The 10 T cell receptor beta chains given below trace back to one sample, sequenced in a study of blood T cell repertoires in COVID-19. Profiling relied on immunoSEQ multiplex PCR, and the TCRdb table lists in-frame clones only, not all of them. This table holds about 130,000 clones, 86% found once. Sequencing input: peripheral blood. These receptors were obtained from a human donor in a cohort sampled during active COVID-19.

The chain uses TRBV29-1 and TRBJ1-2; D is unclear. Germline V lookup: CDR1 SQVTM, CDR2 ANQGSEA. Trimming cost V 7 bases and J 0 bases, with 12 bases left between them. This CDR3 contains 13 residues. CDR3 protein: CSAARDSNYGYTF. CDR3 coding DNA: TGCAGCGCTGCACGCGATTCTAACTATGGCTACACCTTC.

V is TRBV19 and J is TRBJ2-7, with D perhaps TRBD1 (6 bases). Trimming stripped 5 bases from V and 2 bases from J, with 16 bases between. This CDR3 has 15 amino acids. Per the germline V gene, CDR1 is LNHDA and CDR2 is SQIVND (reference sequence). The CDR3: CASSSKDSLAYEQYF. DNA of the CDR3: TGTGCCAGTAGTTCCAAGGACAGTTTGGCCTACGAGCAGTACTTC.

The V and J genes are TRBV5-1 and TRBJ2-1, with a weak D call TRBD2 (6 bases). This CDR3 spans 15 amino acids. V lost 6 bases and J lost 8, with 21 bases in between. The germline V gene has CDR1 SGHRS and CDR2 YFSETQ. CDR3 region: CASTPLWELADEQFF. DNA of the CDR3: TGCGCCAGCACCCCCCTGTGGGAATTAGCGGATGAGCAGTTCTTC. The whole variable domain, filled in from reference TRBV5-1 and TRBJ2-1, reads KAGVTQTPRYLIKTRGQQVTLSCSPISGHRSVSWYQQTPGQGLQFLFEYFSETQRNKGNFPGRFSGRQFSNSRSEMNVSTLELGDSALYLCASTPLWELADEQFFGPGTRLTVL.

J is TRBJ1-5 and V is TRBV30; no firm D call. Germline CDR1 reads GTSNPN; CDR2 reads SVGIG (reference sequence). This CDR3 region has 15 residues. V dropped 2 bases and J dropped 3 bases, with 14 bases sitting between them. DNA for the CDR3: TGTGCCTGGAGTCTTGGAGGGCAACCCAATCAGCCCCAGCATTTT. It translates to CAWSLGGQPNQPQHF.

In nucleotides, the CDR3 is TGTGCCAGCAGGGGACTAGCGGGATTCTCCTACAATGAGCAGTTCTTC. Its translation is CASRGLAGFSYNEQFF. The chain employs TRBV2 and TRBJ2-1; 13 bases align to TRBD2. The CDR3 sequence is 16 residues long. Trimming cost V 6 bases and J 0 bases; bases outside gene matches: 2. Germline V gives CDR1 SNHLY, CDR2 FYNNEI.

The chain employs TRBV18 and TRBJ2-1; D might be TRBD2 (6 bases). This CDR3 is 16 amino acids long. CDR1 is KGHSH, CDR2 LQKENI, per germline. V dropped 2 bases and J dropped 8 bases, with 19 bases sitting between them. The CDR3 DNA follows: TGTGCCAGCTCACCAGAGGAGAACGCGGGGTTATATGAGCAGTTCTTC. Protein: CASSPEENAGLYEQFF.

The rearrangement joins TRBV24-1 to TRBJ2-4; D possibly corresponds to TRBD1 (8 bases). This CDR3 spans 18 amino acids. Germline V lookup: CDR1 KGHDR, CDR2 SFDVKD. V was pared by 4 bases and J by 1 base, with 19 bases between. In DNA form, the CDR3 reads TGTGCCACCAGTGACACGAAGCACAGGGGGGGGGCCAAAAACATTCAGTACTTC. Translating gives CATSDTKHRGGAKNIQYF.

This clone was seen once. V usage is TRBV12-5 and J usage is TRBJ2-1, with a tentative D call TRBD1 (5 bases). Trimming removed 6 bases from V and 10 bases from J, with 13 bases in between. This CDR3 is 12 amino acids long. Germline CDR1 LGHNT, CDR2 FRNRAP. The CDR3 sequence: CASGPGGAEQFF. DNA of the CDR3: TGTGCTAGTGGACCTGGTGGGGCCGAGCAGTTCTTC.

This rearrangement joins TRBV7-2 to TRBJ2-7; 12 bases fit TRBD2. V was clipped by 4 bases and J by 2 bases; unmatched bases: 9. The germline V gene encodes CDR1 SGHTA and CDR2 FQGNSA. CDR3 length: 17 amino acids. CDR3 sequence reads: CASSSIRTSGTPYEQYF. The CDR3 DNA is TGTGCCAGCAGCTCGATACGGACTAGCGGGACTCCCTACGAGCAGTACTTC. Combining the CDR3 with reference TRBV7-2 and TRBJ2-7 gives the whole variable domain GAGVSQSPSNKVTEKGKDVELRCDPISGHTALYWYRQSLGQGLEFLIYFQGNSAPDKSGLPSDRFSAERTGGSVSTLTIQRTQQEDSAVYLCASSSIRTSGTPYEQYFGPGTRLTVT.

This clone was counted a few times. The chain is built from TRBV5-6 and TRBJ2-3; possible D gene TRBD1, 5 bases. Germline V gene data show CDR1 as SGHDT and CDR2 as YYEEEE. The V gene lost 3 bases and the J gene lost 4 bases, with 9 bases spanning the gap. CDR3 size: 13 residues. CDR3 coding DNA: TGTGCCAGCAGCTATGACAGTCCAGATACGCAGTATTTT. Protein product: CASSYDSPDTQYF.